The present T cell receptor beta chain was sequenced within a study of cytomegalovirus exposure and HLA in healthy donors. This CDR3 has 17 residues. J was trimmed by 5 bases and V by 6 bases; bases with no gene match: 14. The germline V gene has CDR1 LGHNT and CDR2 FRNRAP. Study outcomes and limitations: TCR beta V- and J-gene trimming was later associated with a missense DCLRE1C variant. Within the data, a cluster of highly shared sequence variants was likely a sequencing artifact. TCR beta V segments were, for the most part, productive about 87% or about 30% of the time in an earlier analysis.

The PCR used 60 Vbeta and 13 Jbeta primers. The table came from immunoSEQ multiplex PCR; TCRdb's copy has only in-frame clones and leaves some out. Among more than 85,000 clones listed, approximately 69% were seen once. This clone was observed once. Its specificity is not known. Sequences were obtained from PBMCs. The TCR sequence derives from a man aged 25 to 40 in good health and CMV-seronegative. V and J are TRBV12-5 and TRBJ2-3, with 10 positions matching TRBD2. Written as DNA, the CDR3 is TGTGCTAGTGGCAAATCCCTAGCGGGGGAAACCGGAGATACGCAGTATTTT. Encoded protein: CASGKSLAGETGDTQYF.